The 20 T cell receptor beta chains below were found in one sample sequenced in a study of T cells in Graves' hyperthyroidism and ophthalmopathy. RNA transcripts served as the template for amplifying TCR beta CDR3 regions. First-round RT-PCR with HTBI primers amplified the TCR CDR3 region. From the multiplex PCR reads, TCRdb called clonotypes with MiXCR, one entry per CDR3 protein. The profile shows 450,000 to 700,000 distinct CDR3 sequences, approximately 44% of them singletons. The specimen was peripheral blood or thyroid tissue (not recorded which). All receptors derive from an adult woman with Graves' disease, either hyperthyroidism or ophthalmopathy (not recorded which).

The CDR3 sequence: CASSSVNRGLTRGDRPQHF. The CDR3, as DNA: TGTGCCAGCAGTTCCGTAAACAGGGGATTGACAAGGGGGGATCGGCCCCAGCATTTT. The chain uses TRBV28 and TRBJ1-5, with 7 bases that match TRBD1. CDR1 is MDHEN, CDR2 SYDVKM, per germline. Trimming took 4 bases from V and 9 from J; bases not matched to a gene: 24. The CDR3 has 19 amino acids.

The gene calls are TRBV2 and TRBJ1-5, with D tentatively TRBD1 (5 bases). Germline V CDR1 and CDR2: SNHLY, FYNNEI. V lost 5 bases, J lost 3 bases, and 8 bases lay in between. The CDR3 is made up of 13 amino acids. CDR3 sequence reads: CASSFRDNQPQHF. CDR3 bases: TGTGCCAGCAGTTTCAGGGACAATCAGCCCCAGCATTTT.

This clonotype came up many times. This chain connects TRBV4-1 to TRBJ2-2, with 10 bases fitting TRBD2. After removal of 2 bases from V and 5 bases from J, the junction contained 5 bases not matched to a gene. Germline V gene lookup returns CDR1 MGHRA and CDR2 YSYEKL. The CDR3 consists of 16 residues. CDR3 sequence (DNA): TGCGCCAGCAGCCAATTAGGAGCGGGAGGGACCGGGGAGCTGTTTTTT. This codes for CASSQLGAGGTGELFF.

This clonotype was detected ten times or more. The rearrangement uses TRBV10-3 and TRBJ2-7; 11 bases match TRBD2. The CDR3 consists of 14 residues. In germline, CDR1 is ENHRY, CDR2 SYGVKD. V lost 5 bases to trimming and J lost 7 bases; unmatched junction nucleotides: 7. CDR3 nucleotide sequence: TGTGCCATCAGTATTACTAGCGGGAGCGGAGAGCAGTACTTC. As protein: CAISITSGSGEQYF.

The chain uses TRBV20-1 and TRBJ1-2; unclear D gene. The CDR3 runs 12 residues. The germline gives CDR1 DFQATT, CDR2 SNEGSKA (reference sequence). Deletions cut 5 bases from V and 2 bases from J, with 9 bases between. The CDR3 DNA follows: TGCAGTGCTCAACTGGACAACTATGGCTACACCTTC. Its translation is CSAQLDNYGYTF.

In regard to this clonotype: No conserved phenylalanine or tryptophan ends this CDR3, so it is likely a read error. J is TRBJ1-3 and V is TRBV10-1; D unresolved. Germline values: CDR1 WNHNN, CDR2 SYGVQD (reference sequence). The CDR3 is made up of 12 amino acids. CDR3 in amino acids: CASRVSGSTIYS. CDR3 DNA: TGCGCCAGCAGGGTCTCTGGAAGCACCATATATTCT.

The J gene is TRBJ1-1, the V gene TRBV7-8; the D is unclear. The V end was cut by 2 bases, the J end by 2 bases, with 9 bases between. Germline-derived CDR1 and CDR2 are SGHVS and FQNEAQ. The CDR3 contains 14 residues. CDR3 region: CASSLTHLNTEAFF. CDR3 in DNA: TGTGCCAGCAGCTTAACCCACCTTAACACTGAAGCTTTCTTT.

This clonotype was counted a few times. This chain joins TRBV15 and TRBJ1-1; unclear D gene. V was clipped by 4 bases and J by 4 bases, with 10 bases between them. CDR1 is LNHNV and CDR2 is YYDKDF in the germline V gene (reference sequence). The CDR3 has 13 amino acids. CDR3 sequence reads: CATSKDGSTEAFF. CDR3 nucleotide sequence: TGTGCCACCAGCAAAGACGGATCCACTGAAGCTTTCTTT.

There are many counts of this clonotype. CDR3 DNA sequence: TGTGCCACCAGCAGCGGTCCCCCGATAGCTAACTACGAGCAGTACTTC. It specifies CATSSGPPIANYEQYF. The gene calls are TRBV15 and TRBJ2-7; D is unclear. Germline V lookup: CDR1 LNHNV, CDR2 YYDKDF (reference sequence). V was trimmed by 3 bases and J by 3 bases, leaving 18 bases between them. This CDR3 is 16 amino acids long. Based on the CDR3 plus reference TRBV15 and TRBJ2-7, the full variable domain is DAMVIQNPRYQVTQFGKPVTLSCSQTLNHNVMYWYQQKSSQAPKLLFHYYDKDFNNEADTPDNFQSRRPNTSFCFLDIRSPGLGDTAMYLCATSSGPPIANYEQYFGPGTRLTVT.

This chain joins TRBV2 and TRBJ2-7; the match to TRBD1 covers 8 bases. From germline, CDR1 is SNHLY and CDR2 FYNNEI. The CDR3 is 13 residues long. J lost 7 bases, V lost 5 bases, and 7 bases had no gene match. Here the CDR3 DNA reads TGTGCCAGCAGTCGACAGGGGATCCGGGAGCAGTACTTC. It codes for CASSRQGIREQYF.

The chain uses TRBV20-1 and TRBJ2-7; D possibly corresponds to TRBD2 (7 bases). Trimming pared 6 bases from V and 3 bases from J, leaving 18 bases between. This CDR3 spans 14 amino acids. CDR1 is DFQATT, CDR2 SNEGSKA, per germline (reference sequence). CDR3 protein: CSAPRGGHHYEQYF. The CDR3 DNA is TGCAGTGCCCCGAGGGGGGGACACCACTACGAGCAGTACTTC.

The chain is built from TRBV5-4 and TRBJ2-7, with D uncertain. Looked up from germline, CDR1 is SGHNT and CDR2 is YYREEE (reference sequence). The CDR3 is 12 residues long. Trimming removed 2 bases at V and 3 bases at J, with 6 bases between. CDR3 amino acids: CASSFDHYEQYF. The CDR3 DNA reads as TGTGCCAGCAGCTTCGATCACTACGAGCAGTACTTC.

This clonotype has just one count. The V gene is TRBV2, the J gene TRBJ2-1; 12 bases are a match to TRBD2. This CDR3 has 14 residues. V shed 8 bases, J shed 4 bases, and the junction held 3 bases outside the gene matches. Germline V gene data show CDR1 as SNHLY and CDR2 as FYNNEI. In DNA form, the CDR3 reads TGTGCCAGCCCCGGGACTAGCGGGTACAATGAGCAGTTCTTC. It specifies CASPGTSGYNEQFF.

Many counts were recorded for this clonotype. This chain uses TRBV4-1 with TRBJ1-6, with TRBD1 matching over 9 bases. This CDR3 has 19 residues. Germline CDR1 MGHRA, CDR2 YSYEKL. Trimming removed 1 base from V and 8 bases from J; junction bases left unmatched: 15. CDR3 loop: CASSQGNFGRDRDHSPLHF. The CDR3 DNA sequence: TGCGCCAGCAGCCAAGGGAACTTCGGTAGGGACAGGGACCATTCACCCCTCCACTTT.

A single count supports this clonotype. V usage is TRBV28 and J usage is TRBJ1-5; possible D gene TRBD1, 6 bases. V lost 1 base and J lost 9, with 13 bases in between. CDR3 length: 14 residues. Per germline, CDR1 MDHEN and CDR2 SYDVKM. DNA for the CDR3: TGTGCCAGCAGTTTATATTCAGGGGATCGGCCCCAGCATTTT. Translated, it gives CASSLYSGDRPQHF.

This clonotype was counted at least ten times. This chain connects TRBV7-9 to TRBJ1-5; weak D call: TRBD1 (6 bases). Trimming removed 5 bases at V and 7 bases at J, with 15 bases between. CDR1 is SEHNR and CDR2 is FQNEAQ in the germline V gene (reference sequence). The CDR3 has 14 amino acids. This CDR3 reads CASSRTAELQPQHF. CDR3 in DNA: TGTGCCAGCAGCAGGACAGCGGAGTTACAGCCCCAGCATTTT.

This clonotype was detected many times. This chain joins TRBV20-1 and TRBJ2-7, with 8 bases lining up with TRBD2. The CDR3 loop spans 14 amino acids. Germline loops: CDR1 DFQATT, CDR2 SNEGSKA (reference sequence). V lost 5 bases and J lost 4; bases outside the gene matches: 10. CDR3 nucleotide sequence: TGCAGTGCTCCACTTAGCGGGAACTTGTACGAGCAGTACTTC. Translating it yields CSAPLSGNLYEQYF.

In its sample, this clonotype was seen many times. The chain has TRBV19 and TRBJ1-3, with D unclear. Germline V gives CDR1 LNHDA, CDR2 SQIVND (reference sequence). The ends were cut back, 7 bases at V and 0 bases at J, with 16 bases in the middle. The CDR3 runs to 16 residues. The CDR3 DNA follows: TGTGCCAGTAAGGGAAACCCGACCATCTCTGGAAACACCATATATTTT. It encodes CASKGNPTISGNTIYF. The whole variable domain, filled in from reference TRBV19 and TRBJ1-3, reads DGGITQSPKYLFRKEGQNVTLSCEQNLNHDAMYWYRQDPGQGLRLIYYSQIVNDFQKGDIAEGYSVSREKKESFPLTVTSAQKNPTAFYLCASKGNPTISGNTIYFGEGSWLTVV.

This clonotype has ten or more counts. The chain recombines TRBV15 with TRBJ2-7; 8 bases line up with TRBD2. Unmatched junction bases numbered 13, after V lost 0 bases and J lost 0 bases. Germline assignment: CDR1 LNHNV and CDR2 YYDKDF (reference sequence). The CDR3 extends over 19 amino acids. CDR3 region: CATSRDLPFRGRSSYEQYF. The CDR3 DNA follows: TGTGCCACCAGCAGAGATCTTCCCTTCCGCGGGAGGAGCTCCTACGAGCAGTACTTC. Drawing the rest from reference TRBV15 and TRBJ2-7, the complete variable domain is DAMVIQNPRYQVTQFGKPVTLSCSQTLNHNVMYWYQQKSSQAPKLLFHYYDKDFNNEADTPDNFQSRRPNTSFCFLDIRSPGLGDTAMYLCATSRDLPFRGRSSYEQYFGPGTRLTVT.

This clonotype was counted between two and nine times. The chain is built from TRBV6-5 and TRBJ2-7, with D unresolved. Per the germline V gene, CDR1 is MNHEY and CDR2 is SVGAGI. CDR3 size: 13 residues. Deletions cut 6 bases from V and 3 bases from J, with 12 bases between. CDR3 DNA: TGTGCCAGCAGGGACCACAGTCTCTACGAGCAGTACTTC. Its translation: CASRDHSLYEQYF.